This TCR beta chain derives from a study of T cells after yellow fever vaccination. Via MiXCR, TCRdb re-called the 5' RACE reads, giving one row per CDR3 protein. The sample has about 180,000 distinct CDR3 sequences; roughly 6.2% are singletons. Concerning this clonotype: One end of the junction varies from germline; a read error may be responsible.

Germline V CDR1 and CDR2: LGHDT, YNNKEL (reference sequence). This CDR3 is 15 amino acids long. The TCR was taken from a man aged 18-30 years who received the YFV17D yellow fever vaccine. The gene calls are TRBV3-1 and TRBJ2-3; TRBD2 is a possible D gene (7 bases). The sample was CD4+ T cells sorted from PBMCs, taken on the day of the first yellow fever vaccination. The CDR3 DNA sequence: TGCGCCAGCAGCCAAGGCGGGGGCCCATCTGATACGCATTATTTT. This translates into CASSQGGGPSDTHYF.